A selection of T cell receptor beta chains follows, all from one sample in a study of T cell responses to AZD1222 COVID-19 vaccine. Using immunoSEQ multiplex PCR, the repertoire was profiled, and TCRdb retains in-frame clones only, with some absent. The table shows fewer than 200,000 clones, with around nine tenths occurring only once. Sequences were derived from peripheral blood, sampled on day 0 of AZD1222 vaccination. The receptors were sampled from an adult in good health. The CDR3 runs from the conserved cysteine through the conserved F or W. Fields, in order: J gene, V gene, CDR3 protein.

TRBJ1-6 | TRBV5-4 | CASSPGGANSPLHF
TRBJ2-2 | TRBV6-6 | CASSYDNTGELFF
TRBJ1-5 | TRBV29-1 | CSVGQGGDQPQHF
TRBJ2-3 | TRBV19 | CASSIAQATNTQYF
TRBJ1-6 | TRBV6-1 | CASSEPLRQVPNSPLHF
TRBJ1-4 | TRBV5-1 | CASSLGEQTGKLFF
TRBJ1-5 | TRBV7-2 | CASRPNRDRSQPQHF
TRBJ1-1 | TRBV7-6 | CASSPGQGLTNTEAFF
TRBJ1-1 | TRBV5-5 | CASSFPGQQGTEAFF
TRBJ1-1 | TRBV3-1/TRBV3-2 | CASSHLQGGAEAFF
TRBJ1-2 | TRBV5-8 | CASSLGPTPNYGYTF
TRBJ1-5 | TRBV20-1 | CNSSNQPQHF
TRBJ2-2 | TRBV10-1 | CASSASRNTGELFF
TRBJ1-1 | TRBV18 | CASSPTGGAQRGTEAFF
TRBJ1-6 | TRBV7-2 | CASSLAQGYNSPLHF
TRBJ2-5 | TRBV7-2 | CASSLEAPTVVGTQYF
TRBJ2-4 | TRBV7-2 | CASSPRVNSRANIQYF
TRBJ1-1 | TRBV7-9 | CASSLGVGQMNTEAFF
TRBJ1-2 | TRBV28 | CASSFQNYGYTF
TRBJ2-7 | TRBV28 | CASSWRLGNYQQYF
TRBJ1-6 | TRBV3-1/TRBV3-2 | CASSQGVTPNSPLHF
TRBJ2-2 | TRBV3-1/TRBV3-2 | CASSQVSTNTGELFF